The 16 T cell receptor beta chains listed next were all sequenced from one sample in a study of cytomegalovirus exposure and HLA in healthy donors. Use of 60 Vbeta and 13 Jbeta primers characterized the PCR. Measured with immunoSEQ multiplex PCR; TCRdb has only the in-frame clones, and not every one. The top ten hold around 12% of the sample, which has 90,000 to 150,000 clones, 75% to 80% seen once. Specimen: PBMCs. The receptors shown here come from a woman aged 35 to 49 in good health and CMV-seropositive.

In the case of this clone: The conserved closing phenylalanine or tryptophan is absent in this CDR3, likely reflecting a read error. The J gene is TRBJ1-6, the V gene TRBV30; no definite D call. V was trimmed by 4 bases and J by 7 bases, leaving 8 bases between them. The CDR3 covers 12 residues. CDR1 is GTSNPN and CDR2 is SVGIG in the germline V gene (reference sequence). The CDR3 spells CAWTPVNSPLHL. CDR3 in DNA: TGTGCCTGGACCCCGGTCAATTCACCCCTCCACCTT.

This clone was seen only once. The chain recombines TRBV11-2 with TRBJ1-1; D might be TRBD1 (6 bases). The CDR3 runs to 13 residues. The germline V gene has CDR1 SGHAT and CDR2 FQNNGV. Trimming took 0 bases from V and 10 from J, leaving 12 bases between them. CDR3 DNA sequence: TGTGCCAGCAGCTTAGAGGCAGGGGCGTCAGCTTTCTTT. Translation: CASSLEAGASAFF.

The chain is built from TRBV10-3 and TRBJ2-7, with 9 bases lining up with TRBD1. With V trimmed by 5 bases and J by 5 bases, 7 bases remained unmatched. The CDR3 covers 14 residues. The germline V gene has CDR1 ENHRY and CDR2 SYGVKD. CDR3 sequence: CAISSTGGSHEQYF. CDR3 nucleotides: TGTGCCATCAGTTCGACAGGGGGTTCCCACGAGCAGTACTTC.

The chain uses TRBV7-2 and TRBJ2-2; TRBD1 matches at 8 bases. This CDR3 is built from 15 residues. Trimming took 8 bases from V and 7 from J; bases not matched to a gene: 12. Germline V gene data show CDR1 as SGHTA and CDR2 as FQGNSA. The CDR3 loop reads CASAGRGQGHGELFF. In DNA, the CDR3 is TGTGCCAGCGCCGGAAGAGGACAGGGACACGGGGAGCTGTTTTTT.

The V gene is TRBV13, the J gene TRBJ1-5; no reliable D call. Germline CDR1 PRHDT, CDR2 FYEKMQ (reference sequence). The CDR3 sequence is 14 residues long. Trimming stripped 0 bases from V and 3 bases from J, with 6 bases between. The DNA for the CDR3 is TGTGCCAGCAGCTTAGGGGGCACCAATCAGCCCCAGCATTTT. Its translation: CASSLGGTNQPQHF.

The chain uses TRBV2 and TRBJ1-1; maybe TRBD1 (6 bases). This CDR3 spans 13 amino acids. V shed 7 bases and J shed 3 bases, with 12 bases lying between them. In germline, CDR1 is SNHLY, CDR2 FYNNEI. In DNA, the CDR3 is TGTGCCAGCATTAGGGGGAGGGACACTGAAGCTTTCTTT. It translates to CASIRGRDTEAFF.

V is TRBV6-5 and J is TRBJ2-1, with D unclear. The CDR3 is made up of 16 amino acids. Trimming took off 0 bases at V and 4 bases at J, with 13 bases between the two ends. Germline V CDR1 and CDR2: MNHEY, SVGAGI. CDR3 coding DNA: TGTGCCAGCAGTTACTCTTCCCACCGCCAGTACAATGAGCAGTTCTTC. Amino acids: CASSYSSHRQYNEQFF.

The CDR3 DNA reads as TGCGCCAGCAGCTTACAGGGGGCGACGGGGTATGAGCAGTTCTTC. It specifies CASSLQGATGYEQFF. V usage is TRBV5-1 and J usage is TRBJ2-1; TRBD1 matches 9 bases. The V gene's germline CDR1 is SGHRS and CDR2 YFSETQ. This CDR3 contains 15 residues. V shed 2 bases, J shed 8 bases, and the junction held 8 bases outside the gene matches.

The chain combines TRBV7-2 with TRBJ2-2, with 8 bases aligning to TRBD1. The CDR3 loop spans 15 amino acids. The ends lost 6 bases at V and 2 bases at J; junction bases unmatched: 5. Germline V gene lookup returns CDR1 SGHTA and CDR2 FQGNSA. Here the CDR3 reads CASRFDRGNTGELFF. CDR3 DNA: TGTGCCAGCAGGTTCGACAGGGGTAACACCGGGGAGCTGTTTTTT.

The chain combines TRBV2 with TRBJ1-5; TRBD1 matches 9 bases. Germline lookup yields CDR1 SNHLY and CDR2 FYNNEI. The CDR3 runs to 14 residues. V trimming: 7 bases; J trimming: 5 bases; junction bases outside the gene matches: 6. The CDR3 protein is CASNGDRVYQPQHF. The DNA of the CDR3 is TGTGCCAGCAATGGGGACAGGGTGTATCAGCCCCAGCATTTT.

The V and J genes are TRBV7-9 and TRBJ2-1; D call uncertain. Trimming cost V 2 bases and J 4 bases, with 9 bases left between them. Germline V gene lookup returns CDR1 SEHNR and CDR2 FQNEAQ (reference sequence). This CDR3 region has 14 residues. This CDR3 is CASSLLALYNEQFF. CDR3 in DNA: TGTGCCAGCAGCTTACTGGCCCTGTACAATGAGCAGTTCTTC. The full variable domain, its missing parts supplied by reference TRBV7-9 and TRBJ2-1, is DTGVSQNPRHKITKRGQNVTFRCDPISEHNRLYWYRQTLGQGPEFLTYFQNEAQLEKSRLLSDRFSAERPKGSFSTLEIQRTEQGDSAMYLCASSLLALYNEQFFGPGTRLTVL.

The V call is TRBV5-6, the J call TRBJ2-7; unclear D gene. CDR1 is SGHDT, CDR2 YYEEEE, per germline. The V and J ends lost 4 bases and 5 bases respectively, with 13 bases between them. This CDR3 has 13 residues. Here the CDR3 reads CASSPTRADEQYF. The DNA of the CDR3 is TGTGCCAGCAGCCCCACGAGAGCTGACGAGCAGTACTTC.

The chain has TRBV18 and TRBJ2-5; D unresolved. From germline, CDR1 is KGHSH and CDR2 LQKENI. The CDR3 totals 14 residues. Trimming removed 0 bases from V and 0 bases from J, with 5 bases in between. This CDR3 is CASSPPGYQETQYF. DNA of the CDR3: TGTGCCAGCTCACCACCCGGGTACCAAGAGACCCAGTACTTC. Based on the CDR3 plus reference TRBV18 and TRBJ2-5, the full variable domain is NAGVMQNPRHLVRRRGQEARLRCSPMKGHSHVYWYRQLPEEGLKFMVYLQKENIIDESGMPKERFSAEFPKEGPSILRIQQVVRGDSAAYFCASSPPGYQETQYFGPGTRLLVL.

This rearrangement joins TRBV11-2 to TRBJ1-1; D uncertain. Germline V CDR1 and CDR2: SGHAT, FQNNGV. The CDR3 is 13 residues long. Trimming took 5 bases from V and 0 from J, leaving 7 bases between them. CDR3 in amino acids: CASSVQLNTEAFF. The CDR3 nucleotides are TGTGCCAGCAGCGTACAGCTGAACACTGAAGCTTTCTTT.

J is TRBJ1-4 and V is TRBV25-1; D is undetermined. The CDR3 runs 11 residues. Trimming left V 8 bases short and J 4 bases short, with 5 bases between. Per germline, CDR1 MGHDK and CDR2 SYGVNS. Here the CDR3 reads CASGFNEKLFF. CDR3 nucleotides: TGTGCCAGCGGCTTTAATGAAAAACTGTTTTTT.

The chain employs TRBV4-1 and TRBJ2-3; the D gene is possibly TRBD2 (6 bases). Trimming left V 1 base short and J 0 bases short, with 26 bases between. There are 21 residues in the CDR3. Germline lookup yields CDR1 MGHRA and CDR2 YSYEKL. Here the CDR3 reads CASSQVTSGVLADPSTDTQYF. The CDR3 DNA reads TGCGCCAGCAGCCAAGTTACGTCGGGGGTCCTGGCGGACCCTAGCACAGATACGCAGTATTTT.